Reported below is one TCR beta chain. Its target antigen remains unknown. Qualities for individual bases were not recorded, and no much larger clone is one base off. The collaborating institutions used their own protocols to collect whole blood in K2EDTA tubes. For TCRbeta analysis, collaborator samples were shipped as frozen whole blood, as isolated PBMCs, or as DNA extracted from either sample type. Taken from cysteine to phenylalanine, the CDR3 has 14 residues. Just CDR3 DNA is preserved here, 42 bases in frame from base 1. CDR1 and CDR2 are read off the germline V gene as MGHDK and SYGVNS. After removal of 10 bases from V and 5 bases from J, the junction retains 11 bases not matched to a gene. This entry is derived from a study of blood T cell repertoires in COVID-19 (dated by TCRdb to about 2020). Regarding the complete study: The collaborator samples originated in the United States, Italy and Spain and spanned the acute and convalescent phases of COVID-19. The material from the prospective study consisted of cDNA or gDNA derived from T cells, B-cell-depleted T cells, or PBMCs. The dataset comprised deeply sampled blood TCRbeta repertoires from subjects exposed to, actively infected with, or recovered from COVID-19. The repertoires were released in a freely available public database intended as a resource for research on the immune response to SARS-CoV-2. Samples came from the ongoing ImmuneRACE study (first 160 participants) plus 1,254 subjects from 6 global collaborators. A de-identified subject ID, COVID-19 status, age in years and sex were almost always included in the sample metadata. Where HLA class I and class II types were available, the types were taken from metadata supplied by the sample provider, not from assay-based typing. Summary of the overall study and its limitations: The amount of clinical and demographic metadata varied by source and participant and was provided uncurated.

The immunoSEQ Assay, a bias-controlled multiplex PCR, was used to amplify TCRbeta CDR3 regions from genomic DNA. The authors' pipeline ran thus. Within the assay, amplification of reference gene primers was used to estimate how many nucleated cells each sample contained. To quantify the absolute abundance of each unique TCRbeta CDR3 rearrangement, sequence reads were collapsed and filtered. For each sample, productive Simpson clonality was calculated as the square root of Simpson's diversity index over productive rearrangements. What TCRdb holds here is the immuneACCESS table cut down to in-frame rearrangements. Part of the clones is not present; checked against another copy, under half of the missing clones reflect an unresolved V gene, and the others are unexplained. The V and J calls and clone size were taken over from that table, and D and trimming were inferred from the DNA. Within this sample are under 200,000 clones, with roughly 90% of them counted one time only. The ten largest clones represent 0.78% of the sample.

Specimen: peripheral blood. The receptor's source is a woman in her sixties or seventies with acute or convalescent COVID-19. The chain uses TRBV25-1 and TRBJ2-5; a stretch of 9 junction bases matches TRBD2. The base sequence is TGTGCCACCAGGTCTAGCGGGGAAAGGGAGACCCAGTACTTC. Protein translation: CATRSSGERETQYF.